Listed here are 16 T cell receptor beta chains from one sample, sequenced in a study of identical twins. MiXCR, applied by TCRdb to the 5' RACE reads, yields one record per CDR3 protein. The table lists about 900,000 distinct CDR3 sequences, around 12% of them singletons. These sequences were also reported in another study, on yellow fever vaccine responses in identical twins.

The sample was PBMCs. These receptors all stem from a woman between 18 and 29 years old in good health.

This clonotype has ten or more counts. The rearrangement uses TRBV7-8 and TRBJ2-1; D unclear. CDR1 is SGHVS, CDR2 FQNEAQ, per germline. The CDR3 is made up of 13 amino acids. V gave up 2 bases and J gave up 5 bases, with 7 bases separating them. For the CDR3, the DNA is TGTGCCAGCAGCTTAATCGCTAACAATGAGCAGTTCTTC. It codes for CASSLIANNEQFF.

The CDR3 here is CASSLNRGMNEQFF. The DNA for the CDR3 is TGCGCCAGCAGCTTGAACAGGGGGATGAATGAGCAGTTCTTC. The chain uses TRBV5-1 and TRBJ2-1, with 8 bases identical to TRBD1. The CDR3 extends over 14 amino acids. Germline trimming cut 1 base from V and 7 bases from J; bases unmatched to any gene: 4. Germline V CDR1 and CDR2: SGHRS, YFSETQ.

The rearrangement links TRBV6-5 to TRBJ1-1; TRBD1 might be the D (5 bases). CDR1 and CDR2 from the germline V gene are MNHEY and SVGAGI. The CDR3 is made up of 16 amino acids. Trimming took off 2 bases at V and 0 bases at J, with 13 bases between the two ends. The CDR3 loop is CASSYGKQAMNTEAFF. The CDR3 nucleotides are TGTGCCAGCAGTTACGGAAAACAGGCCATGAACACTGAAGCTTTCTTT.

This clonotype was detected only a few times. This sequence joins TRBV4-1 and TRBJ2-2; D remains unclear. CDR3 length: 16 amino acids. Germline CDR1 is MGHRA and CDR2 is YSYEKL. V lost 0 bases and J lost 0, with 8 bases in between. This CDR3 is CASSQDVTANTGELFF. For the CDR3, the DNA is TGCGCCAGCAGCCAAGATGTCACAGCGAACACCGGGGAGCTGTTTTTT.

This rearrangement joins TRBV20-1 to TRBJ2-3; 11 nucleotides match TRBD2. Unmatched junction bases numbered 8, after V lost 6 bases and J lost 6 bases. The length of the CDR3 is 14 residues. Germline V lookup: CDR1 DFQATT, CDR2 SNEGSKA (reference sequence). The CDR3 bases are TGCAGTGCCTGGGGACTAGCGGATGGGGATACGCAGTATTTT. Translating gives CSAWGLADGDTQYF.

The chain recombines TRBV12-3 or TRBV12-4 with TRBJ1-1; D is perhaps TRBD1 (6 bases). Trimming removed 3 bases from V and 1 base from J, with 15 bases in between. CDR3 size: 16 residues. For the CDR3, the DNA is TGTGCCAGCAGTTTTTCAAATAGGGGGGAGAACACTGAAGCTTTCTTT. The encoded protein is CASSFSNRGENTEAFF.

The J gene is TRBJ2-1, the V gene TRBV12-3 or TRBV12-4; 8 bases align to TRBD2. V lost 6 bases, J lost 7 bases, and 11 bases stayed unmatched. The CDR3 runs to 15 residues. CDR3 region: CASRKSGGVWNEQFF. For the CDR3, the DNA is TGTGCCAGCAGGAAGTCGGGGGGGGTTTGGAATGAGCAGTTCTTC.

This clonotype has more than one count but fewer than ten. The CDR3 sequence: CASSSGGNSYEQYV. CDR3 nucleotides: TGTGCCAGCAGTTCGGGGGGAAACTCCTACGAGCAGTACGTC. The V and J genes are TRBV6-5 and TRBJ2-7; 7 positions match TRBD2. The V and J ends lost 4 bases and 0 bases, in that order; junction bases with no gene match: 3. The CDR3 is made up of 14 amino acids. CDR1 and CDR2 (germline): MNHEY, SVGAGI.

This clonotype occurred a few times. The chain couples TRBV27 to TRBJ2-1, with 9 bases matching TRBD2. The germline V gene encodes CDR1 MNHEY and CDR2 SMNVEV (reference sequence). This CDR3 has 14 amino acids. Trimming took 7 bases from V and 8 from J; bases not matched to a gene: 9. The CDR3 region has the DNA TGTGCCAGCAAGAAGGGACTAGCTTTGTATGAGCAGTTCTTC. Amino acid sequence: CASKKGLALYEQFF.

This rearrangement joins TRBV6-1 to TRBJ1-5; no reliable D call. Germline V gene sequence: CDR1 MNHNS, CDR2 SASEGT. The V and J ends lost 6 bases and 7 bases respectively, with 10 bases between them. This CDR3 is built from 12 residues. The DNA for the CDR3 is TGTGCCAGCAGCGGCTCGGGGCAGCCCCAGCATTTT. Protein: CASSGSGQPQHF.

The table lists this clonotype with a few counts. J is TRBJ2-7 and V is TRBV3-1, with 8 bases aligning to TRBD1. CDR1 LGHDT and CDR2 YNNKEL come from the germline V gene (reference sequence). The length of the CDR3 is 16 residues. The V and J ends lost 2 bases and 5 bases, in that order; junction bases with no gene match: 11. The CDR3 DNA reads TGTGCCAGCAGCCAAATAATCCGTGGACAGGGCCACGAGCAGTACTTC. This encodes CASSQIIRGQGHEQYF.

This clonotype was seen only a few times. This chain joins TRBV12-3 or TRBV12-4 and TRBJ2-5; tentative D call: TRBD2 (6 bases). The CDR3 covers 15 residues. V dropped 2 bases and J dropped 7 bases, with 17 bases sitting between them. CDR3: CASSLLNSLGGTQYF. The CDR3 DNA follows: TGTGCCAGCAGTTTACTAAACTCACTCGGGGGGACCCAGTACTTC.

This clonotype was seen a handful of times. This chain connects TRBV4-1 to TRBJ2-1, with 9 bases that match TRBD1. The CDR3 totals 16 residues. Trimming cost V 2 bases and J 6 bases; bases outside gene matches: 8. Germline V gene sequence: CDR1 MGHRA, CDR2 YSYEKL. The CDR3 DNA is TGCGCCAGCAGCCAACCTGGACAGGGGTCTCCCAATGAGCAGTTCTTC. This sequence encodes CASSQPGQGSPNEQFF.

This clonotype turned up a few times. The DNA of the CDR3 is TGCGCCAGCAGCTCGACAGACACTAGCACAGATACGCAGTATTTT. Encoded protein: CASSSTDTSTDTQYF. The rearrangement uses TRBV5-1 and TRBJ2-3, with a tentative D call TRBD1 (5 bases). In germline, CDR1 is SGHRS, CDR2 YFSETQ. The CDR3 consists of 15 residues. Between the trimmed V and J ends, which lost 3 bases and 0 bases, there was a span of 11 bases. Using reference TRBV5-1 and TRBJ2-3 for the parts outside the CDR3, the full variable domain is KAGVTQTPRYLIKTRGQQVTLSCSPISGHRSVSWYQQTPGQGLQFLFEYFSETQRNKGNFPGRFSGRQFSNSRSEMNVSTLELGDSALYLCASSSTDTSTDTQYFGPGTRLTVL.

In this sample, this clonotype turned up a few times. Here the CDR3 reads CASNTLRGGSSWNTEAFF. The CDR3 coding sequence is TGTGCCAGCAACACCTTGAGAGGGGGAAGTAGCTGGAACACTGAAGCTTTCTTT. The chain links TRBV11-2 to TRBJ1-1; maybe TRBD1 (6 bases). V was clipped by 7 bases and J by 1 base, with 25 bases between them. The germline CDR1 and CDR2 sequences are SGHAT and FQNNGV. This CDR3 is 18 amino acids long.

The chain couples TRBV29-1 to TRBJ2-7; D remains ambiguous. Germline V gene sequence: CDR1 SQVTM, CDR2 ANQGSEA. The CDR3 covers 12 residues. Trimming cost V 6 bases and J 1 base, with 10 bases left between them. This chain's CDR3 is CSVWADSYEQYF. CDR3 coding DNA: TGCAGCGTCTGGGCGGATTCCTACGAGCAGTACTTC.